The 23 T cell receptor beta chains presented below share a single source sample, sequenced in a study of OX40 agonist ivuxolimab in advanced cancers. The assay was immunoSEQ multiplex PCR, and TCRdb's table has in-frame clones only and misses some. This sample yields 70,000 to 80,000 clones, of which 89% are seen a single time; approximately 0.38% belongs to the top ten. The sequenced sample was CD4+ or CD8+ T cells sorted from blood, obtained in a trial of the OX40 agonist ivuxolimab. The origin of the receptors is an adult with an advanced solid tumor such as melanoma, head and neck, liver or kidney cancer.

The CDR3 sequence is CASTVGVGQPQHF. DNA of the CDR3: TGTGCCAGCACGGTTGGGGTCGGTCAGCCCCAGCATTTT. The chain combines TRBV7-9 with TRBJ1-5; D not certain. Trimming cost V 7 bases and J 6 bases, with 13 bases left between them. Germline loops: CDR1 SEHNR, CDR2 FQNEAQ (reference sequence). The CDR3 runs 13 residues.

The chain has TRBV11-2 and TRBJ1-2; D is unclear. This CDR3 comprises 13 residues. Looked up from germline, CDR1 is SGHAT and CDR2 is FQNNGV. V was trimmed by 5 bases and J by 5 bases, leaving 12 bases between them. CDR3 region: CASSRDGQYGYTF. The DNA for the CDR3 is TGTGCCAGCAGCCGAGACGGCCAGTATGGCTACACCTTC.

The chain joins TRBV7-8 to TRBJ2-1; D ambiguous. Germline V lookup: CDR1 SGHVS, CDR2 FQNEAQ. The ends were cut back, 5 bases at V and 10 bases at J, with 18 bases in the middle. This CDR3 region has 14 residues. CDR3 amino acids: CASSLRLGAWEQFF. Written as DNA, the CDR3 is TGTGCCAGCAGCCTCCGGCTAGGAGCATGGGAGCAGTTCTTC.

The gene calls are TRBV7-9 and TRBJ2-7; D remains ambiguous. Germline V CDR1 and CDR2: SEHNR, FQNEAQ (reference sequence). CDR3 length: 13 residues. V was clipped by 5 bases and J by 10 bases, with 18 bases between them. The CDR3: CASSQGNPREQYF. CDR3 sequence (DNA): TGTGCCAGCAGCCAAGGGAACCCCCGAGAACAGTACTTC.

The chain joins TRBV15 to TRBJ2-3, with TRBD2 identical over 8 bases. This CDR3 is 16 amino acids long. With 4 bases clipped from V and 6 bases from J, the junction kept 12 bases outside the gene matches. Per germline, CDR1 LNHNV and CDR2 YYDKDF (reference sequence). DNA of the CDR3: TGTGCCACCAGCATCAGCGGGAGTAATTTCTTCGATACGCAGTATTTT. Encoded protein: CATSISGSNFFDTQYF.

This clone has a handful of counts. The rearrangement uses TRBV6-6 and TRBJ1-5; possible D gene TRBD1, 6 bases. V was pared by 5 bases and J by 2 bases, with 10 bases between. The CDR3 runs to 14 residues. CDR1 and CDR2 (germline): MNHNY, SVGAGI (reference sequence). The CDR3 coding sequence is TGTGCCAGCAGTGCCCCAGGGGGCAATCAGCCCCAGCATTTT. Its protein product is CASSAPGGNQPQHF.

This rearrangement joins TRBV7-2 to TRBJ1-6; D gene ambiguous. CDR3 length: 15 residues. Per germline, CDR1 SGHTA and CDR2 FQGNSA. Trimming pared 3 bases from V and 5 bases from J, leaving 11 bases between. The CDR3 sequence: CASSFTLGNNSPLHF. In DNA form, the CDR3 reads TGTGCCAGCAGCTTTACTTTAGGGAATAATTCACCCCTCCACTTT. The variable domain in full, completed from reference TRBV7-2 and TRBJ1-6, reads GAGVSQSPSNKVTEKGKDVELRCDPISGHTALYWYRQSLGQGLEFLIYFQGNSAPDKSGLPSDRFSAERTGGSVSTLTIQRTQQEDSAVYLCASSFTLGNNSPLHFGNGTRLTVT.

The chain is built from TRBV20-1 and TRBJ1-4, with no clear D. With 4 bases removed from V and 10 bases from J, the gap between germline ends came to 10 bases. The CDR3 is 11 amino acids. Germline CDR1 DFQATT, CDR2 SNEGSKA (reference sequence). CDR3 protein: CSAIPLGKLFF. The CDR3 nucleotides are TGCAGTGCTATCCCCCTAGGAAAACTGTTTTTT.

The V call is TRBV16, the J call TRBJ2-7; D unclear. This CDR3 is built from 14 residues. The V and J ends lost 0 bases and 1 base respectively, with 7 bases between them. Germline V gene data show CDR1 as KGHSY and CDR2 as FQNENV. The CDR3 bases are TGTGCCAGCAGCCAATCTACGGGTTCCTACGAGCAGTACTTC. It codes for CASSQSTGSYEQYF.

The V gene is TRBV7-2, the J gene TRBJ2-3; TRBD2 aligns across 11 bases. Germline assignment: CDR1 SGHTA and CDR2 FQGNSA. The CDR3 is made up of 15 amino acids. The V and J ends lost 5 bases and 3 bases, in that order; junction bases with no gene match: 4. The CDR3 sequence: CASSQGLAETDTQYF. Here the CDR3 DNA reads TGTGCCAGCAGCCAGGGACTAGCGGAAACAGATACGCAGTATTTT.

The chain recombines TRBV19 with TRBJ2-4; no clear D. Deletions cut 9 bases from V and 2 bases from J, with 14 bases between. The CDR3 sequence is 14 residues long. CDR1 is LNHDA, CDR2 SQIVND, per germline (reference sequence). DNA for the CDR3: TGTGCCAGCATTGGACCCTTCCCCAAAAACATTCAGTACTTC. Its protein product is CASIGPFPKNIQYF.

The CDR3 DNA reads TGTGCCAGCAGTGATGGAGGGGCCGCTGGGGCCAACGTCCTGACTTTC. Protein sequence: CASSDGGAAGANVLTF. The rearrangement uses TRBV6-1 and TRBJ2-6; TRBD2 might be the D (6 bases). V lost 3 bases to trimming and J lost 2 bases, with 11 bases between them. The CDR3 totals 16 residues. CDR1 and CDR2 (germline): MNHNS, SASEGT.

The rearrangement joins TRBV5-1 to TRBJ2-7, with 11 positions matching TRBD2. Germline CDR1 and CDR2: SGHRS and YFSETQ. The J segment lost 3 bases and the V segment lost 4 bases, leaving 3 bases of the junction unmatched. The length of the CDR3 is 14 residues. CDR3 nucleotides: TGCGCCAGCAGCGGTGGGACTAGCGGCTACGAGCAGTACTTC. As protein: CASSGGTSGYEQYF. Drawing the rest from reference TRBV5-1 and TRBJ2-7, the complete variable domain is KAGVTQTPRYLIKTRGQQVTLSCSPISGHRSVSWYQQTPGQGLQFLFEYFSETQRNKGNFPGRFSGRQFSNSRSEMNVSTLELGDSALYLCASSGGTSGYEQYFGPGTRLTVT.

The chain links TRBV11-1 to TRBJ2-1; D is possibly TRBD1 (5 bases). The CDR3 runs to 15 residues. The ends were cut back, 2 bases at V and 6 bases at J, with 14 bases in the middle. CDR1 SGHAT and CDR2 FQDESV come from the germline V gene (reference sequence). CDR3 in amino acids: CASSLSEGVGNEQFF. CDR3 nucleotides: TGTGCCAGCAGCTTAAGTGAAGGGGTCGGCAATGAGCAGTTCTTC.

This clone was detected only a few times. DNA of the CDR3: TGCGCCAGCAGTGAGGGAGGGACCTTTCGATTAGGCGGGGAGCTGTTTTTT. Its protein is CASSEGGTFRLGGELFF. The V gene is TRBV10-1, the J gene TRBJ2-2; tentative D call: TRBD2 (6 bases). Trimming shortened V by 2 bases and J by 7 bases, and 20 bases separated the two germline ends. The CDR3 totals 17 residues. Germline CDR1 and CDR2: WNHNN and SYGVQD (reference sequence).

The chain joins TRBV19 to TRBJ2-7; 11 bases line up with TRBD1. The CDR3 is 16 residues long. The V and J ends lost 4 bases and 2 bases, in that order; junction bases with no gene match: 7. The V gene's germline CDR1 is LNHDA and CDR2 SQIVND (reference sequence). The CDR3 here is CASSKRSGQGAYEQYF. The CDR3 coding sequence is TGTGCCAGTAGTAAGCGGTCGGGACAGGGGGCCTACGAGCAGTACTTC.

The chain couples TRBV18 to TRBJ2-7, with D hard to call. This CDR3 is built from 16 residues. V lost 1 base and J 3 bases, leaving 16 bases between the germline ends. Germline lookup yields CDR1 KGHSH and CDR2 LQKENI. Here the CDR3 DNA reads TGTGCCAGCTCACCACAGGCAGGCCAGGTCGTCTACGAGCAGTACTTC. Amino acid sequence: CASSPQAGQVVYEQYF.

The V gene is TRBV30, the J gene TRBJ1-1; D might be TRBD1 (6 bases). Trimming removed 4 bases from V and 1 base from J, with 13 bases in between. The CDR3 contains 14 residues. Per germline, CDR1 GTSNPN and CDR2 SVGIG (reference sequence). CDR3 nucleotides: TGTGCCTGGATTCCGGGACAACCGAACACTGAAGCTTTCTTT. Translation gives CAWIPGQPNTEAFF.

This clone has a single count. The chain links TRBV5-1 to TRBJ2-6; the match to TRBD1 covers 8 bases. In germline, CDR1 is SGHRS, CDR2 YFSETQ. Losses at the gene ends were 0 bases for V and 1 base for J; bases not matched to a gene: 3. This CDR3 has 17 residues. This chain's CDR3 is CASSLGGTGSGANVLTF. The CDR3, as DNA: TGCGCCAGCAGCTTGGGGGGGACAGGATCTGGGGCCAACGTCCTGACTTTC.

This sequence joins TRBV9 and TRBJ2-2; 13 nucleotides agree with TRBD2. Germline CDR1 SGDLS, CDR2 YYNGEE. CDR3 size: 15 residues. J gave up 7 bases and V 4 bases, and 4 bases lay outside the gene matches. CDR3 bases: TGTGCCAGCAGCCCGCGACTAGCGGGGGGCGGGGAGCTGTTTTTT. Translated, it gives CASSPRLAGGGELFF.

The chain joins TRBV10-1 to TRBJ2-7, with 7 bases fitting TRBD2. Germline lookup yields CDR1 WNHNN and CDR2 SYGVQD (reference sequence). The length of the CDR3 is 15 residues. Trimming cost V 6 bases and J 5 bases; bases outside gene matches: 13. Here the CDR3 DNA reads TGCGCCAGCAGCCCGGCAGGGAGGGGACTAAACGAGCAGTACTTC. Translated, it gives CASSPAGRGLNEQYF.

The chain links TRBV30 to TRBJ2-3; D unclear. The CDR3 length is 13 residues. CDR1 is GTSNPN and CDR2 is SVGIG in the germline V gene (reference sequence). V lost 5 bases and J lost 5, with 14 bases in between. Written as DNA, the CDR3 is TGTGCCTGGGGCGGCCCAGGAATAGATACGCAGTATTTT. Its protein is CAWGGPGIDTQYF.

This clone was seen once. The V call is TRBV6-5, the J call TRBJ1-3; D is undetermined. Trimming stripped 0 bases from V and 0 bases from J, with 9 bases between. Per the germline V gene, CDR1 is MNHEY and CDR2 is SVGAGI. CDR3 length equals 16 residues. The CDR3 DNA reads TGTGCCAGCAGTTACTCGAGGGCCTTCTCTGGAAACACCATATATTTT. Translating it yields CASSYSRAFSGNTIYF.